A single sample gave rise to the 14 T cell receptor beta chains below, sequenced in a study of radiation and T cells in renal cell carcinoma. Here immunoSEQ multiplex PCR was the method, and the copy in TCRdb shows in-frame clones only, minus some. The sample lists roughly 10,000 clones; around 56% were seen once. Described treatment: treatment-naive control, cytoreductive nephrectomy. Sequencing was performed on tumor tissue, taken from a patient whose treatment was nephrectomy without radiotherapy. The receptors derive from a man in his forties with renal cell carcinoma.

This clone was detected only a few times. The V call is TRBV7-9, the J call TRBJ1-1; TRBD1 matches at 7 bases. V gave up 3 bases and J gave up 4 bases; unmatched junction bases: 8. The CDR3 has 15 residues. Per the germline V gene, CDR1 is SEHNR and CDR2 is FQNEAQ (reference sequence). In DNA, the CDR3 is TGTGCCAGCAGCTTGGAGAGGGGGCGCGGCACTGAAGCTTTCTTT. As protein: CASSLERGRGTEAFF.

In its sample, this clone was seen once. The chain is built from TRBV6-5 and TRBJ2-4, with TRBD2 matching 7 bases. V trimming: 10 bases; J trimming: 0 bases; junction bases outside the gene matches: 3. The CDR3 runs to 13 residues. CDR1 is MNHEY and CDR2 is SVGAGI in the germline V gene. The CDR3: CATSSGAKNIQYF. As DNA, the CDR3 is TGTGCCACCTCTAGCGGAGCCAAAAACATTCAGTACTTC.

The V gene is TRBV4-3, the J gene TRBJ2-7, with D perhaps given as TRBD1 or TRBD2 (5 bases each). V lost 0 bases to trimming and J lost 5 bases, with 11 bases between them. Germline V lookup: CDR1 LGHNA, CDR2 YSLEER. The CDR3 spans 14 residues. CDR3 sequence (DNA): TGCGCCAGCAGCCAAGAAGAATGGGGGAACGAGCAGTACTTC. This gives the protein CASSQEEWGNEQYF.

This chain joins TRBV7-2 and TRBJ2-5; the match to TRBD1 covers 8 bases. Germline CDR1 is SGHTA and CDR2 is FQGNSA. The CDR3 is 15 amino acids. V trimming: 4 bases; J trimming: 2 bases; junction bases outside the gene matches: 6. The CDR3 DNA is TGTGCCAGCAGCTGGACCGGACAGGGTCAAGAGACCCAGTACTTC. It is translated as CASSWTGQGQETQYF.

By proportion, this clone is medium-sized. The genes are TRBV7-9 and TRBJ1-1, with unresolved D. The germline V gene encodes CDR1 SEHNR and CDR2 FQNEAQ (reference sequence). The length of the CDR3 is 13 residues. Trimming cost V 2 bases and J 5 bases, with 9 bases left between them. The CDR3 nucleotides are TGTGCCAGCAGCTTAAGTCAGAATACTGAAGCTTTCTTT. Translation: CASSLSQNTEAFF. The entire variable domain, with the rest obtained from reference TRBV7-9 and TRBJ1-1, is as follows: DTGVSQNPRHKITKRGQNVTFRCDPISEHNRLYWYRQTLGQGPEFLTYFQNEAQLEKSRLLSDRFSAERPKGSFSTLEIQRTEQGDSAMYLCASSLSQNTEAFFGQGTRLTVV.

CDR3 sequence reads: CASTPPGLAGGWDSYNEQFF. The CDR3 DNA follows: TGTGCCAGCACCCCTCCGGGGCTAGCGGGAGGGTGGGACTCCTACAATGAGCAGTTCTTC. J is TRBJ2-1 and V is TRBV21-1; the table's D call of TRBD2 was not tested on the DNA. TRBV21-1 is labeled a pseudogene. The CDR3 is made up of 20 amino acids.

The chain has TRBV29-1 and TRBJ2-2; D is perhaps TRBD1 or TRBD2 (6 bases each). Germline CDR1 and CDR2: SQVTM and ANQGSEA. V dropped 4 bases and J dropped 6 bases, with 15 bases sitting between them. The CDR3 totals 14 residues. This CDR3 reads CSVVGGAGAGELFF. The CDR3 nucleotides read TGCAGCGTTGTGGGGGGCGCCGGTGCCGGGGAGCTGTTTTTT.

There are a few counts of this clone. This chain uses TRBV19 with TRBJ2-1, with D perhaps matching TRBD1 (6 bases). CDR1 is LNHDA, CDR2 SQIVND, per germline (reference sequence). V was trimmed by 4 bases and J by 2 bases, leaving 9 bases between them. This CDR3 is 14 amino acids long. The CDR3 nucleotides read TGTGCCAGTAGTAAAACAGGGACCTACAATGAGCAGTTCTTC. Its protein product is CASSKTGTYNEQFF. Filled out from reference TRBV19 and TRBJ2-1, the complete variable domain reads DGGITQSPKYLFRKEGQNVTLSCEQNLNHDAMYWYRQDPGQGLRLIYYSQIVNDFQKGDIAEGYSVSREKKESFPLTVTSAQKNPTAFYLCASSKTGTYNEQFFGPGTRLTVL.

The chain has TRBV30 and TRBJ1-2; D ambiguous. The germline V and J ends were trimmed by 4 bases and 5 bases, with 17 bases remaining between them. Germline CDR1 and CDR2: GTSNPN and SVGIG (reference sequence). There are 14 residues in the CDR3. In DNA form, the CDR3 reads TGTGCCTGGACCTCGGAATTCCCACCATATGGCTACACCTTC. The encoded protein is CAWTSEFPPYGYTF.

This clone ranks as medium-sized. CDR3 DNA: TGTGCCAGTAGTAGACAGGGGGCGAGGGCTGAAGCTTTCTTT. Its translation: CASSRQGARAEAFF. The rearrangement uses TRBV19 and TRBJ1-1; TRBD1 aligns across 10 bases. V shed 4 bases, J shed 6 bases, and the junction held 5 bases outside the gene matches. CDR3 length: 14 residues. Germline CDR1 is LNHDA and CDR2 is SQIVND (reference sequence).

V usage is TRBV19 and J usage is TRBJ1-6; 9 bases align to TRBD1. This CDR3 spans 15 amino acids. V was clipped by 6 bases and J by 6 bases; unmatched bases: 6. In germline, CDR1 is LNHDA, CDR2 SQIVND (reference sequence). The CDR3 here is CASRPRDRANSPLHF. The CDR3 DNA is TGTGCCAGTAGACCCCGGGACAGGGCTAATTCACCCCTCCACTTT.

This chain links TRBV7-2 with TRBJ2-7, with D possibly TRBD2 on 6 matching bases. This CDR3 has 13 residues. Between the trimmed V and J ends, which lost 3 bases and 4 bases, there was a span of 10 bases. The germline V gene has CDR1 SGHTA and CDR2 FQGNSA. CDR3 coding DNA: TGTGCCAGCAGCTTCCTCCGGGGGTACGAGCAGTACGTC. The encoded protein is CASSFLRGYEQYV.

V usage is TRBV10-3 and J usage is TRBJ1-1, with 9 positions matching TRBD1. CDR3 length equals 14 residues. CDR1 is ENHRY, CDR2 SYGVKD, per germline. The V and J ends lost 3 bases and 3 bases, in that order; junction bases with no gene match: 2. The CDR3 here is CAISDYRGHTEAFF. CDR3 nucleotides: TGTGCCATCAGTGACTACAGGGGGCACACTGAAGCTTTCTTT.

This clone has more than one count but fewer than ten. The chain is built from TRBV15 and TRBJ2-7; TRBD1 might be the D (5 bases). There are 16 residues in the CDR3. V was clipped by 1 base and J by 1 base, with 14 bases between them. From germline, CDR1 is LNHNV and CDR2 YYDKDF (reference sequence). The CDR3 loop reads CATSRVFRGQSYEQYF. DNA of the CDR3: TGTGCCACCAGCAGAGTTTTTAGGGGCCAATCCTACGAGCAGTACTTC.